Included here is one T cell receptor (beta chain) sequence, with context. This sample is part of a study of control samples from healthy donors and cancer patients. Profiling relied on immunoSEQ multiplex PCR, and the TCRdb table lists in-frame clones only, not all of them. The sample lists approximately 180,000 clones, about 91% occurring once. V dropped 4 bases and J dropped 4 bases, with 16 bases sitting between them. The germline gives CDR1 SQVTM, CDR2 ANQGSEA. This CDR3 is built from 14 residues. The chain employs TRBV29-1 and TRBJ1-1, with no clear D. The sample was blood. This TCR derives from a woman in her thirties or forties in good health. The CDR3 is CSVVGRKASTEAFF. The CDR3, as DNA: TGCAGCGTTGTCGGGCGGAAGGCCTCCACTGAAGCTTTCTTT.